In its sample, the clone carrying this T cell receptor (beta chain) was seen many times. MiXCR, run by TCRdb on the RT-PCR reads, gives a single entry per CDR3 protein. The table has about 87,000 distinct CDR3 sequences, 5% seen once. These data belong to a study of patients and donors after allogeneic stem cell transplantation. The sequence derives from a human donor who was either an allogeneic HSCT recipient or a stem cell or donor lymphocyte infusion donor (not recorded which). It is not recorded whose cells these are; they may come from a transplant donor. The material sequenced was blood, either unsorted or a sorted T cell fraction (not recorded which).

As DNA, the CDR3 is TGTGCCAGCAGCGTTGGCCTAGCGGGGGAGACCCAGTACTTC. Its translation: CASSVGLAGETQYF. This rearrangement joins TRBV9 to TRBJ2-5; TRBD2 matches 9 bases. Germline CDR1 SGDLS, CDR2 YYNGEE. This CDR3 is 14 amino acids long. Trimming took 2 bases from V and 5 from J; bases not matched to a gene: 4.